Listed here are 2 T cell receptor beta chains from one sample, sequenced in a study of T-cell reconstitution after alpha-beta-depleted transplantation in children. Unique molecular identifiers were used to barcode this TCRbeta library. MiXCR, run by TCRdb on the PCR reads, gives a single entry per CDR3 protein. This table holds 700,000 to 950,000 distinct CDR3 sequences, about 15% found once. Sample: PBMCs, mostly from graft donor cells, taken 360 days after TCRalphabeta/CD19-depleted stem cell transplant. The source of these receptors is a male patient younger than 18 who had a stem cell transplant for acute lymphoblastic leukemia, so the T cells may come from the graft donor.

V gene TRBV21-1 combines with J gene TRBJ1-1; the table calls TRBD1, which could not be checked here. TRBV21-1 constitutes a pseudogene. The CDR3 is made up of 16 amino acids. CDR3 amino acids: CASSTDRDLGNTEAFF. The DNA for the CDR3 is TGTGCCAGCAGCACGGACAGGGACCTCGGGAACACTGAAGCTTTCTTT.

This clonotype was picked up a small number of times. The rearrangement uses TRBV7-3 and TRBJ2-1; maybe TRBD2 (6 bases). Germline V gene data show CDR1 as SGHTA and CDR2 as FQGTGA. Between the trimmed V and J ends, which lost 1 base and 8 bases, there was a span of 9 bases. The CDR3 extends over 13 amino acids. DNA of the CDR3: TGTGCCAGCAGCTTAAATAGGAGGGATGAGCAGTTCTTC. Residues: CASSLNRRDEQFF.